One T cell receptor beta chain is described in this entry. The entry originates in a study of blood T cell repertoires in COVID-19. Study-level information: Whether acute or convalescent, the COVID-19 samples came from the United States, Italy and Spain. PBMCs, B-cell-depleted T cells, or T cells provided the cDNA or gDNA that made up the material.

Authors' processing steps: It was from reference gene primer amplification that nucleated cell counts were estimated. Sequencing was performed with immunoSEQ multiplex PCR; in TCRdb, only in-frame clones are kept and a portion is missing. For V, J and clone size, that table is used; D and trimming come from the DNA. The repertoire holds roughly 100,000 clones, with roughly 80% as singletons. The trim removed 5 bases at V and 10 bases at J, leaving 12 bases unmatched. CDR3 length equals 14 residues. Germline CDR1 SGHVS, CDR2 FNYEAQ. J is TRBJ1-2 and V is TRBV7-6, with 8 bases lining up with TRBD1. The receptor was derived from a woman aged 80 or older with active or convalescent COVID-19. Sequencing input: peripheral blood. The CDR3, as DNA: TGTGCCAGCAGCATCTCCGGGACAGGACAAGCCTACACCTTC. Amino acid sequence: CASSISGTGQAYTF.